One and the same sample provided the 3 T cell receptor beta chains below, sequenced in a study of Ad26.COV2.S vaccination and SARS-CoV-2 variants. Sequencing was performed with immunoSEQ multiplex PCR; in TCRdb, only in-frame clones are kept and a portion is missing. The data contain more than 85,000 clones, around 80% of them singletons. This material consisted of peripheral blood, taken after recovery from COVID-19. The receptors derive from a human donor who had recovered from COVID-19.

This clone appeared once. The chain couples TRBV10-3 to TRBJ1-1; TRBD1 might be the D (5 bases). The CDR3 totals 13 residues. Germline loops: CDR1 ENHRY, CDR2 SYGVKD. Between the trimmed V and J ends, which lost 7 bases and 4 bases, there was a span of 13 bases. The CDR3 protein is CAITRGGVTEAFF. CDR3 coding DNA: TGTGCCATCACCAGAGGAGGGGTCACTGAAGCTTTCTTT.

This clone has just a few counts. This chain joins TRBV4-1 and TRBJ2-7; possible D gene TRBD2, 6 bases. The CDR3 runs to 15 residues. CDR1 and CDR2 (germline): MGHRA, YSYEKL. V was clipped by 4 bases and J by 0 bases, with 13 bases between them. CDR3 sequence (DNA): TGCGCCAGCAGCCGAACGGACTACCCCTCCTACGAGCAGTACTTC. This codes for CASSRTDYPSYEQYF.

Written as DNA, the CDR3 is TGTGCCAGCAGTTACAGCGAGAGCTCCTACGAGCAGTACTTC. Its protein is CASSYSESSYEQYF. V is TRBV6-6 and J is TRBJ2-7; D gene unclear. The germline V gene has CDR1 MNHNY and CDR2 SVGAGI (reference sequence). The CDR3 has 14 residues. Trimming cost V 2 bases and J 0 bases, with 8 bases left between them.